Sequencing of this T cell receptor (beta chain) was carried out in a study of blood T cell repertoires in COVID-19. The table came from immunoSEQ multiplex PCR; TCRdb's copy has only in-frame clones and leaves some out. The sample holds roughly 250,000 clones, 65% to 90% seen once. This sequence originates from a woman older than 75 with active or convalescent COVID-19. Specimen: peripheral blood.

The CDR3 here is CAIGEGGVNTEAFF. Written as DNA, the CDR3 is TGTGCTATAGGCGAGGGAGGGGTGAACACTGAAGCTTTCTTT. The chain is built from TRBV28 and TRBJ1-1, with a possible D match to TRBD1 (5 bases). This CDR3 contains 14 residues. Germline V gene data show CDR1 as MDHEN and CDR2 as SYDVKM.